This paragraph covers one TCR beta chain sequence. The protocol was immunoSEQ multiplex PCR, while the TCRdb copy is restricted to in-frame clones and leaves out a portion. The data show about 100,000 clones, about 92% seen once. This entry belongs to a study of T cell changes during pregnancy in multiple sclerosis. This CDR3 is 15 amino acids long. The ends lost 3 bases at V and 2 bases at J; junction bases unmatched: 6. Per the germline V gene, CDR1 is SGHAT and CDR2 is FQNNGV. The source is a female donor with multiple sclerosis, enrolled in a pregnancy study. The material was peripheral blood, obtained after pregnancy. This chain connects TRBV11-2 to TRBJ2-5; 7 nucleotides agree with TRBD1. For the CDR3, the DNA is TGTGCCAGCAGCTTCACTGGGACAGCTCAAGAGACCCAGTACTTC. It encodes CASSFTGTAQETQYF.